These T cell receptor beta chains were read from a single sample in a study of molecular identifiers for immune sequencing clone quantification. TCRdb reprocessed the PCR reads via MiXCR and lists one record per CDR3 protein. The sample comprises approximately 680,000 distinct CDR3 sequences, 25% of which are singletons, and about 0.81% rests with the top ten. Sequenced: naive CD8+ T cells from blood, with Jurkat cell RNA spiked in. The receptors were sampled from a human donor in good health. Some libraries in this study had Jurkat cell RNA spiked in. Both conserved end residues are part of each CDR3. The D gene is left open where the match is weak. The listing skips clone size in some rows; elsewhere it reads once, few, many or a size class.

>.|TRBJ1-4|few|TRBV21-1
TGTGCCAGCAGCATTCGGAGGTCCCCCTCCCTAGGACTGTTTTTT
CASSIRRSPSLGLFF
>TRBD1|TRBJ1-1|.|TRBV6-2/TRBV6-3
TGTGCCGGCAGGGGGGAGGGGACGGTTGAAGCTTTCTTT
CAGRGEGTVEAFF
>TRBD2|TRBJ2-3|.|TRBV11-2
TGTGCCAGCAGCTTAGGGACTAGCGGGAGTTATACGCAGTATTTT
CASSLGTSGSYTQYF
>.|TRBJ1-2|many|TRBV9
TGTGCCAGCAGCGAGGAGGGGTTTCCGGGCTATGGCTACACCTTC
CASSEEGFPGYGYTF
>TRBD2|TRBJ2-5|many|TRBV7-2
TGTGCCAGCAGCTTAGAGTTTCTAGCGGGGGTAGAGACCCAGTACTTC
CASSLEFLAGVETQYF
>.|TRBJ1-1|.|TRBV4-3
TGCGCCAGCAGCCAAGAAGGGGGAAACACTGAAGCTTTCTTT
CASSQEGGNTEAFF
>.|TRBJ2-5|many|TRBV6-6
TGTGCCAGCACCTCCCCGTACCAAGAGACCCAGTACTTC
CASTSPYQETQYF
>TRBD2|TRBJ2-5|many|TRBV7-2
TGTGCCAGCAGCTTACCGGGGCTAGCGGGGGTAGAGACCCAGTACTTC
CASSLPGLAGVETQYF
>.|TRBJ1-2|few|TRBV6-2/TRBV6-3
TGTGCCAGCACTCCTGGGGAGGTTTATGGCTACACCTTC
CASTPGEVYGYTF
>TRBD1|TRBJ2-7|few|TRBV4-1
TGCGCCAGCAGCCTATCTCCTGGACAGGGATTCTACGAGCAGTACTTC
CASSLSPGQGFYEQYF
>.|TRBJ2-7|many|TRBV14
TGTGCCAGCAGCCCAGCCCAAACGGGGGAGCAGTACTTC
CASSPAQTGEQYF
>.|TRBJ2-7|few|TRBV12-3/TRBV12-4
TGTGCCAGCAGTTTTCTTGGACAGTACTACGAGCAGTACTTC
CASSFLGQYYEQYF
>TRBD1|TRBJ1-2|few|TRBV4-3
TGCGCCAGCAGCCAAGTTTCCCAGGGGGGCTATGGCTACACCTTC
CASSQVSQGGYGYTF
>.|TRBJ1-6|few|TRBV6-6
TGTGCCAGCAGTTACTCGGAGACAGGATACTCACCCCTCCACTTT
CASSYSETGYSPLHF
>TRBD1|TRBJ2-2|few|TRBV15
TGTGCCACCAGCTTTGTGGCCGACAGGGATTACACCGGGGAGCTGTTTTTT
CATSFVADRDYTGELFF
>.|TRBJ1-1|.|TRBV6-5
TGTGCCAGCACCGAAAATAGGGCGGGGACTGAAGCTTTCTTT
CASTENRAGTEAFF